The rows below give T cell receptor beta chains drawn from one sample of a study of blood T cell repertoires in COVID-19. Assay: immunoSEQ multiplex PCR; the TCRdb copy retains only in-frame clones and omits some. The sample includes roughly 180,000 clones, 79% of them seen just once. Sequencing was done on a sample of peripheral blood. All receptors come from a woman aged 55-70 years with COVID-19, enrolled during active disease. CDR3s include the opening cysteine and the closing phenylalanine or tryptophan. Each record gives: CDR3 protein, CDR3 DNA, V gene, clone size, D gene, J gene. The D gene is left open where the match is weak. Expanded clones get a size class; other rows say once, few or many, or leave the size out.

CDR3 protein: CASRTAGGMNTEAFF
CDR3 DNA: TGTGCCAGTCGGACAGCGGGGGGTATGAACACTGAAGCTTTCTTT
V gene: TRBV19
clone size: NA
D gene: NA
J gene: TRBJ1-1

CDR3 protein: CAISTLAGGGETQYF
CDR3 DNA: TGTGCCATCAGTACACTAGCGGGGGGGGGAGAGACCCAGTACTTC
V gene: TRBV10-3
clone size: NA
D gene: TRBD2
J gene: TRBJ2-5

CDR3 protein: CASTPSGGSASDEQFF
CDR3 DNA: TGCGCCAGCACCCCCAGCGGGGGGTCCGCTAGCGATGAGCAGTTCTTC
V gene: TRBV5-1
clone size: NA
D gene: TRBD2
J gene: TRBJ2-1

CDR3 protein: CASSPGQGTGYTF
CDR3 DNA: TGTGCCAGCAGCCCAGGACAGGGGACTGGCTACACCTTC
V gene: TRBV11-2
clone size: few
D gene: TRBD1
J gene: TRBJ1-2

CDR3 protein: CASSNPGGDRRGETQYF
CDR3 DNA: TGTGCCAGCAGCAACCCAGGGGGCGACAGGCGGGGAGAGACCCAGTACTTC
V gene: TRBV7-9
clone size: NA
D gene: TRBD1
J gene: TRBJ2-5

CDR3 protein: CASSLGQGAWETQYF
CDR3 DNA: TGTGCCAGCAGCTTGGGACAGGGGGCCTGGGAGACCCAGTACTTC
V gene: TRBV7-2
clone size: NA
D gene: TRBD1
J gene: TRBJ2-5

CDR3 protein: CASSLGAGRQGLGSPLHF
CDR3 DNA: TGCGCCAGCAGCTTGGGGGCCGGCCGACAGGGGTTAGGGTCACCCCTCCACTTT
V gene: TRBV5-1
clone size: NA
D gene: TRBD1
J gene: TRBJ1-6

CDR3 protein: CASSVNREETQYF
CDR3 DNA: TGTGCCAGCAGCGTAAACAGGGAAGAGACCCAGTACTTC
V gene: TRBV2
clone size: NA
D gene: NA
J gene: TRBJ2-5

CDR3 protein: CASSGAHQETQYF
CDR3 DNA: TGTGCCAGTAGTGGGGCCCATCAAGAGACCCAGTACTTC
V gene: TRBV19
clone size: NA
D gene: NA
J gene: TRBJ2-5

CDR3 protein: CASSASGGVQPQHF
CDR3 DNA: TGCGCCAGCAGTGCCTCGGGGGGGGTCCAGCCCCAGCATTTT
V gene: TRBV10-2
clone size: NA
D gene: NA
J gene: TRBJ1-5

CDR3 protein: CASSLTRRGRTEAFF
CDR3 DNA: TGTGCCAGCAGTTTAACCCGAAGGGGTCGGACTGAAGCTTTCTTT
V gene: TRBV28
clone size: few
D gene: NA
J gene: TRBJ1-1

CDR3 protein: CASSLIAGGGTEQFF
CDR3 DNA: TGTGCCAGCAGCTTAATTGCGGGGGGCGGCACTGAGCAGTTCTTC
V gene: TRBV11-1
clone size: NA
D gene: TRBD2
J gene: TRBJ2-1

CDR3 protein: CAWSVEAPGEKLFF
CDR3 DNA: TGTGCCTGGAGTGTAGAGGCCCCGGGAGAAAAACTGTTTTTT
V gene: TRBV30
clone size: NA
D gene: NA
J gene: TRBJ1-4

CDR3 protein: CASSSKPPLAGGYNEQFF
CDR3 DNA: TGTGCCAGCAGCTCTAAACCCCCACTAGCGGGAGGGTACAATGAGCAGTTCTTC
V gene: TRBV14
clone size: once
D gene: TRBD2
J gene: TRBJ2-1

CDR3 protein: CASSPPVSRGNQPQHF
CDR3 DNA: TGTGCCAGCTCACCACCAGTCTCCAGGGGAAATCAGCCCCAGCATTTT
V gene: TRBV18
clone size: NA
D gene: NA
J gene: TRBJ1-5

CDR3 protein: CAISLTGTRISYEQYF
CDR3 DNA: TGTGCCATCAGCTTGACAGGGACAAGGATCTCCTACGAGCAGTACTTC
V gene: TRBV10-3
clone size: NA
D gene: TRBD1
J gene: TRBJ2-7

CDR3 protein: CAWSRSSGRAGELFF
CDR3 DNA: TGTGCCTGGAGTAGAAGTAGCGGGAGGGCCGGGGAGCTGTTTTTT
V gene: TRBV30
clone size: NA
D gene: TRBD2
J gene: TRBJ2-2

CDR3 protein: CASSPDDRGTTEAFF
CDR3 DNA: TGTGCCAGCTCACCTGATGACAGGGGTACGACTGAAGCTTTCTTT
V gene: TRBV18
clone size: NA
D gene: TRBD1
J gene: TRBJ1-1

CDR3 protein: CATDRAYSGNTIYF
CDR3 DNA: TGTGCCACAGACAGGGCCTACTCTGGAAACACCATATATTTT
V gene: TRBV6-5
clone size: NA
D gene: TRBD1
J gene: TRBJ1-3

CDR3 protein: CASSVNGNEQFF
CDR3 DNA: TGCGCCAGCAGCGTCAACGGGAATGAGCAGTTCTTC
V gene: TRBV5-1
clone size: NA
D gene: NA
J gene: TRBJ2-1

CDR3 protein: CASSYESEAQPQHF
CDR3 DNA: TGTGCCAGCAGTTATGAATCTGAGGCTCAGCCCCAGCATTTT
V gene: TRBV6-6
clone size: NA
D gene: NA
J gene: TRBJ1-5

CDR3 protein: CASSPRSGQGEGVGQYF
CDR3 DNA: TGTGCCAGCTCACCCCGCTCAGGACAGGGTGAGGGGGTGGGGCAGTACTTC
V gene: TRBV18
clone size: NA
D gene: TRBD1
J gene: TRBJ2-7

CDR3 protein: CATSRERTVSNQPQHF
CDR3 DNA: TGTGCCACCAGCAGAGAGCGGACAGTTAGCAATCAGCCCCAGCATTTT
V gene: TRBV15
clone size: NA
D gene: NA
J gene: TRBJ1-5

CDR3 protein: CASRTSGRRETQYF
CDR3 DNA: TGTGCCAGTAGAACTAGCGGGCGCCGGGAGACCCAGTACTTC
V gene: TRBV19
clone size: NA
D gene: TRBD2
J gene: TRBJ2-5

CDR3 protein: CASSLAGGGGYTF
CDR3 DNA: TGTGCCAGCAGCTTGGCGGGGGGAGGAGGCTACACCTTC
V gene: TRBV5-5
clone size: once
D gene: NA
J gene: TRBJ1-2

CDR3 protein: CASSYSTGDAFF
CDR3 DNA: TGTGCCAGCAGTTACTCAACGGGGGACGCTTTCTTT
V gene: TRBV6-5
clone size: NA
D gene: NA
J gene: TRBJ1-1

CDR3 protein: CASSQDRGIYSNQPQHF
CDR3 DNA: TGTGCCAGTAGTCAGGACAGGGGAATATATAGCAATCAGCCCCAGCATTTT
V gene: TRBV19
clone size: NA
D gene: TRBD1
J gene: TRBJ1-5

CDR3 protein: CASSQAASGPTYEQYF
CDR3 DNA: TGTGCCAGCAGCCAAGCTGCTAGCGGGCCTACCTACGAGCAGTACTTC
V gene: TRBV4-2
clone size: NA
D gene: TRBD2
J gene: TRBJ2-7

CDR3 protein: CASRESTQETQYF
CDR3 DNA: TGCGCCAGCAGAGAAAGCACTCAAGAGACCCAGTACTTC
V gene: TRBV10-2
clone size: NA
D gene: NA
J gene: TRBJ2-5

CDR3 protein: CASSWGLAGGQSSYNEQFF
CDR3 DNA: TGTGCCAGCAGCTGGGGACTAGCGGGGGGTCAGAGCTCCTACAATGAGCAGTTCTTC
V gene: TRBV6-6
clone size: NA
D gene: TRBD2
J gene: TRBJ2-1

CDR3 protein: CSGRTGYGYTF
CDR3 DNA: TGCAGCGGTCGGACAGGGTACGGCTACACCTTC
V gene: TRBV29-1
clone size: few
D gene: TRBD1
J gene: TRBJ1-2

CDR3 protein: CASTYRGPLNTEAFF
CDR3 DNA: TGTGCCAGCACCTACAGGGGGCCCTTGAACACTGAAGCTTTCTTT
V gene: TRBV5-6
clone size: few
D gene: TRBD1
J gene: TRBJ1-1

CDR3 protein: CASSVPEGQGVFAGNTIYF
CDR3 DNA: TGTGCCAGCAGTGTGCCCGAGGGACAGGGAGTGTTCGCTGGAAACACCATATATTTT
V gene: TRBV28
clone size: few
D gene: TRBD1
J gene: TRBJ1-3

CDR3 protein: CASSLKGGETQYF
CDR3 DNA: TGTGCCAGCAGCTTGAAGGGAGGAGAGACCCAGTACTTC
V gene: TRBV5-8
clone size: NA
D gene: NA
J gene: TRBJ2-5

CDR3 protein: CASSSTGYGYTF
CDR3 DNA: TGTGCCAGCAGTTCGACAGGGTATGGCTACACCTTC
V gene: TRBV28
clone size: NA
D gene: TRBD1
J gene: TRBJ1-2

CDR3 protein: CASSRGTGPYEQYF
CDR3 DNA: TGTGCCAGCAGCCGGGGGACAGGGCCCTACGAGCAGTACTTC
V gene: TRBV5-4
clone size: once
D gene: TRBD1
J gene: TRBJ2-7

CDR3 protein: CASRPQGLMNTEAFF
CDR3 DNA: TGTGCCAGCAGGCCCCAGGGATTAATGAACACTGAAGCTTTCTTT
V gene: TRBV7-9
clone size: NA
D gene: NA
J gene: TRBJ1-1

CDR3 protein: CASSSTGSNEKLFF
CDR3 DNA: TGCGCCAGCAGCTCGACAGGGTCTAATGAAAAACTGTTTTTT
V gene: TRBV10-1
clone size: NA
D gene: TRBD1
J gene: TRBJ1-4

CDR3 protein: CASSVGLQSSYNEQFF
CDR3 DNA: TGTGCCAGCAGCGTAGGACTCCAGAGCTCCTACAATGAGCAGTTCTTC
V gene: TRBV9
clone size: NA
D gene: NA
J gene: TRBJ2-1

CDR3 protein: CASSLTQGSTNEKLFF
CDR3 DNA: TGTGCCAGCAGCTTAACTCAGGGGTCAACTAATGAAAAACTGTTTTTT
V gene: TRBV7-8
clone size: few
D gene: NA
J gene: TRBJ1-4

CDR3 protein: CASSLFSGNTIYF
CDR3 DNA: TGCGCCAGCAGCCTGTTCTCTGGAAACACCATATATTTT
V gene: TRBV5-1
clone size: few
D gene: NA
J gene: TRBJ1-3

CDR3 protein: CSVEAQREGNEQFF
CDR3 DNA: TGCAGCGTTGAAGCCCAGCGGGAGGGCAATGAGCAGTTCTTC
V gene: TRBV29-1
clone size: NA
D gene: TRBD2
J gene: TRBJ2-1

CDR3 protein: CASSPRGGGTEAFF
CDR3 DNA: TGTGCCAGCAGTCCTCGTGGGGGAGGGACTGAAGCTTTCTTT
V gene: TRBV3-1/TRBV3-2
clone size: NA
D gene: NA
J gene: TRBJ1-1

CDR3 protein: CASSETRGGTSYGYTF
CDR3 DNA: TGTGCCAGCAGTGAAACGCGGGGGGGCACCTCCTATGGCTACACCTTC
V gene: TRBV2
clone size: NA
D gene: NA
J gene: TRBJ1-2

CDR3 protein: CASSLEPGNQPQHF
CDR3 DNA: TGCGCCAGCAGCTTGGAACCGGGGAATCAGCCCCAGCATTTT
V gene: TRBV5-1
clone size: NA
D gene: NA
J gene: TRBJ1-5

CDR3 protein: CASSPLGGVYGYTF
CDR3 DNA: TGTGCCAGTAGTCCTTTGGGAGGGGTATATGGCTACACCTTC
V gene: TRBV19
clone size: NA
D gene: NA
J gene: TRBJ1-2

CDR3 protein: CASSRGQAKAQYF
CDR3 DNA: TGTGCCAGCAGTCGCGGACAGGCGAAGGCCCAGTACTTC
V gene: TRBV12-3/TRBV12-4
clone size: NA
D gene: TRBD1
J gene: TRBJ2-5

CDR3 protein: CASSYSSDRPQHF
CDR3 DNA: TGTGCCAGCAGTTACTCGTCCGACAGGCCCCAGCATTTT
V gene: TRBV6-6
clone size: NA
D gene: NA
J gene: TRBJ1-5

CDR3 protein: CASSQGQGETQYF
CDR3 DNA: TGTGCCAGCAGCCAGGGACAGGGCGAGACCCAGTACTTC
V gene: TRBV7-3
clone size: NA
D gene: TRBD1
J gene: TRBJ2-5

CDR3 protein: CASSPDRGLDTIYF
CDR3 DNA: TGTGCCAGCAGTCCCGACAGAGGTCTTGACACCATATATTTT
V gene: TRBV6-5
clone size: medium-sized
D gene: NA
J gene: TRBJ1-3

CDR3 protein: CASSVGLVTDTQYF
CDR3 DNA: TGTGCCAGCAGCGTAGGCCTAGTGACAGATACGCAGTATTTT
V gene: TRBV7-2
clone size: few
D gene: NA
J gene: TRBJ2-3

CDR3 protein: CASSRHSDTQYF
CDR3 DNA: TGTGCCAGCAGTAGACATTCAGATACGCAGTATTTT
V gene: TRBV6-5
clone size: NA
D gene: NA
J gene: TRBJ2-3

CDR3 protein: CASSLVRTANNQPQHF
CDR3 DNA: TGTGCCAGCAGCTTAGTACGGACAGCTAACAATCAGCCCCAGCATTTT
V gene: TRBV7-8
clone size: NA
D gene: NA
J gene: TRBJ1-5

CDR3 protein: CASSSRGQGRGGYTF
CDR3 DNA: TGTGCCAGCAGCTCCCGGGGACAGGGGCGTGGTGGCTACACCTTC
V gene: TRBV27
clone size: NA
D gene: TRBD1
J gene: TRBJ1-2

CDR3 protein: CASSLPYSPLHF
CDR3 DNA: TGTGCCAGCAGCCTTCCATATTCACCCCTCCACTTT
V gene: TRBV3-1/TRBV3-2
clone size: NA
D gene: NA
J gene: TRBJ1-6

CDR3 protein: CASSETSGSGHTQYF
CDR3 DNA: TGTGCCAGCAGTGAGACTAGCGGGAGCGGACATACGCAGTATTTT
V gene: TRBV6-4
clone size: NA
D gene: TRBD2
J gene: TRBJ2-3